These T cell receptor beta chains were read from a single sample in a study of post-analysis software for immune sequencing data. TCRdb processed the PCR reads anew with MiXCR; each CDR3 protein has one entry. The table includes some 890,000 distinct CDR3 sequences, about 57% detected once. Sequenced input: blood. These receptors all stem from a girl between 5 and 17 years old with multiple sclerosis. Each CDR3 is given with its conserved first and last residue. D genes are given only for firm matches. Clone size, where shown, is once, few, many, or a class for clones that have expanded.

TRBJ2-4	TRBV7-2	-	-	TGTGCCAGCAGCTTAATAGGGTCTGGCGGAAACATTCAGTACTTC	CASSLIGSGGNIQYF
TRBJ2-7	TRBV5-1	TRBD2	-	TGCGCCAGCAGCCTACCCTCGGCGGTAGCGGGAGTCTCTCCCACCTACGAGCAGTACTTC	CASSLPSAVAGVSPTYEQYF
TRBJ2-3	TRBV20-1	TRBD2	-	TGCAGTGCTAGAGTGCGGGAGATCGCAGATACGCAGTATTTT	CSARVREIADTQYF
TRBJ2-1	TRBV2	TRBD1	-	TGTGCCAGCAGACGAACGGGACAGGGGTCCTACAATGAGCAGTTCTTC	CASRRTGQGSYNEQFF
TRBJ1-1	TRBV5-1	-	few	TGTGCCAGCAGCTTTACTGGAATGAACACTGAAGCTTTCTTT	CASSFTGMNTEAFF
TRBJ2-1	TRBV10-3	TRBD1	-	TGTGCCATCAGCGAGACAGGGGGCCACAATGAGCAGTTCTTC	CAISETGGHNEQFF
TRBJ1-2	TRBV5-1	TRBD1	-	TGCGCCAGCAGCTCCCAGGGGGAAGCTAACTATGGCTACACCTTC	CASSSQGEANYGYTF
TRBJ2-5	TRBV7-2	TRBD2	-	TGTGCCAGCAGCTTTTTCGGGACTAGGACCCAAGAGACCCAGTACTTC	CASSFFGTRTQETQYF
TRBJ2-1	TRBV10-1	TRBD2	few	TGCGCCAGCAGTGAGGCCGGGACTAGAGACAATGAGCAGTTCTTC	CASSEAGTRDNEQFF
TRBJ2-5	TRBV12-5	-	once	TGTGCTAGTGGGTCTGGAGCGACCGAGACCCAGTACTTC	CASGSGATETQYF
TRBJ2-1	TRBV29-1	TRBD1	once	TGCGGCGTTGAAGACCGACAGGGAAAGTACAATGAGCAGTTCTTC	CGVEDRQGKYNEQFF
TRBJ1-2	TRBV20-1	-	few	TGCAGTGCTAGAGGCTGGGGCTCGGATGGCTACACCTTC	CSARGWGSDGYTF
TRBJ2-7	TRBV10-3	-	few	TGTGCCATCAGTCCCGAGGGGTCCAGCCCCCACGAGCAGTACTTC	CAISPEGSSPHEQYF
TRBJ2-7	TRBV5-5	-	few	TGTGCCAGCAGCCCGGGACCGCAGAGCTCCTACGAGCAGTACTTC	CASSPGPQSSYEQYF
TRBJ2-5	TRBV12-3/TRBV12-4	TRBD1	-	TGTGCCAGCAGTCCTGGGACAGTCGAAGAGACCCAGTACTTC	CASSPGTVEETQYF
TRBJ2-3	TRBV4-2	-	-	TGTGCCAGCAGCCCCCTAATGAAAGATACGCAGTATTTT	CASSPLMKDTQYF
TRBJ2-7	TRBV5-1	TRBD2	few	TGCGCCAGCAGCCCCGGACTAGCGGAAGCCTACGAGCAGTACTTC	CASSPGLAEAYEQYF
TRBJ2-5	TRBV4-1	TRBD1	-	TGCGCCAGCAGGGGGACAGGCGTCCGAGAGACCCAGTACTTC	CASRGTGVRETQYF
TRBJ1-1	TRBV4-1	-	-	TGCGCCAGCAGCCAAGAACAGGCCCGGGGGACTGAAGCTTTCTTT	CASSQEQARGTEAFF
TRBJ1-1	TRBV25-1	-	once	TGTGCCAGCAGTGATCCGGCGCGAGAGAACACTGAAGCTTTCTTT	CASSDPARENTEAFF
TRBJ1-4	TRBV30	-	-	TGTGCGCGAGGAGGGGGAGAAAAACTGTTTTTT	CARGGGEKLFF
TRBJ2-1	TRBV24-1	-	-	TGTGCCACCAGTGCGGGGTACTACAATGAGCAGTTCTTC	CATSAGYYNEQFF
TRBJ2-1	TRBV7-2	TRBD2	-	TGTGCCAGCAGCCTCGGGACTAGCGGGGGGAGGTACAATGAGCAGTTCTTC	CASSLGTSGGRYNEQFF
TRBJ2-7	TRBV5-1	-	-	TGCGCCAGCAGCTTTGCTCCAGGACCTACTTCCTACGAGCAGTACTTC	CASSFAPGPTSYEQYF
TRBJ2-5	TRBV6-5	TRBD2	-	TGTGCCAGCAGTTACCAGGGACTAGCGGCTAAAGAGACCCAGTACTTC	CASSYQGLAAKETQYF